One sample yielded the 14 T cell receptor beta chains listed below, sequenced in a study of cytomegalovirus exposure and HLA in healthy donors. This table comes from immunoSEQ multiplex PCR, and its TCRdb copy is limited to in-frame clones, with some not included. The repertoire holds some 150,000 clones, with over 80% as singletons. The specimen was PBMCs. These receptors originate from a man aged 18 to 29 in good health and CMV-seropositive.

The chain links TRBV29-1 to TRBJ1-1, with a possible D match to TRBD1 (6 bases). Germline V gene data show CDR1 as SQVTM and CDR2 as ANQGSEA. V was clipped by 6 bases and J by 4 bases, with 12 bases between them. The CDR3 spans 12 residues. CDR3 bases: TGCAGCGTCGGGGAGGGGGGCACTGAAGCTTTCTTT. This codes for CSVGEGGTEAFF.

As for this clone: One end of the junction varies from germline; a read error may be responsible. The chain uses TRBV29-1 and TRBJ2-1, with TRBD1 as a possible D gene (6 bases). From germline, CDR1 is SQVTM and CDR2 ANQGSEA. The CDR3 sequence is 13 residues long. The CDR3 DNA sequence: TGCAGCGTGACCACTGACAGGTTGCTACCCGCCGTCTTC. This translates into CSVTTDRLLPAVF.

V is TRBV10-3 and J is TRBJ2-3; the match to TRBD2 covers 13 bases. Trimming took 7 bases from V and 5 from J; bases not matched to a gene: 6. The CDR3 is 15 residues long. Germline V gene data show CDR1 as ENHRY and CDR2 as SYGVKD. The CDR3 loop reads CAINRLAGGGDTQYF. The CDR3 DNA sequence: TGTGCCATCAACCGACTAGCGGGAGGAGGAGATACGCAGTATTTT.

The chain carries TRBV5-4 and TRBJ2-1; 12 bases fit TRBD1. With V trimmed by 4 bases and J by 9 bases, 5 bases remained unmatched. The CDR3 is made up of 14 amino acids. Germline loops: CDR1 SGHNT, CDR2 YYREEE (reference sequence). The CDR3 nucleotides are TGTGCCAGCAGCACGGGACAGGGGGCGAGTGAGCAGTTCTTC. Protein product: CASSTGQGASEQFF.

The chain combines TRBV5-5 with TRBJ2-1; 11 nucleotides line up with TRBD2. V dropped 1 base and J dropped 9; count of bases not matched to a gene: 9. This CDR3 is 16 amino acids long. CDR1 SGHKS and CDR2 YYEKEE come from the germline V gene (reference sequence). CDR3 nucleotide sequence: TGTGCCAGCAGCTTGTCAGTAGTGCTAGCGGGAGGTGAGCAGTTCTTC. Amino acids: CASSLSVVLAGGEQFF.

The chain joins TRBV5-1 to TRBJ2-1; 8 nucleotides match TRBD1. Germline V gene data show CDR1 as SGHRS and CDR2 as YFSETQ. The CDR3 runs to 15 residues. V lost 0 bases to trimming and J lost 8 bases; unmatched junction nucleotides: 7. The CDR3 here is CASSLAGGTGDEQFF. The CDR3 bases are TGCGCCAGCAGCTTGGCCGGAGGGACAGGCGATGAGCAGTTCTTC.

The chain uses TRBV10-3 and TRBJ1-2, with a weak D call TRBD1 (6 bases). The V end lost 11 bases, the J end lost 0 bases, and 13 bases lay between the germline ends. Germline CDR1 reads ENHRY; CDR2 reads SYGVKD. The CDR3 has 13 amino acids. CDR3 loop: CAASGQPNYGYTF. The CDR3 nucleotides read TGTGCCGCCTCGGGACAACCTAACTATGGCTACACCTTC.

This clone was recorded once. The CDR3 protein is CASSVGTGDEKLFF. CDR3 nucleotide sequence: TGCGCCAGCAGCGTTGGGACAGGGGATGAAAAACTGTTTTTT. The genes are TRBV5-1 and TRBJ1-4, with 10 nucleotides matching TRBD1. J was trimmed by 6 bases and V by 4 bases; bases with no gene match: 3. Germline CDR1 and CDR2: SGHRS and YFSETQ. There are 14 residues in the CDR3.

The chain has TRBV9 and TRBJ2-3; TRBD2 agrees at 9 bases. The CDR3 loop spans 15 amino acids. After removal of 4 bases from V and 2 bases from J, the junction contained 5 bases not matched to a gene. The V gene's germline CDR1 is SGDLS and CDR2 YYNGEE. The CDR3 protein is CASSPASGNTDTQYF. CDR3 sequence (DNA): TGTGCCAGCAGCCCCGCTAGCGGGAACACAGATACGCAGTATTTT.

The chain links TRBV6-6 to TRBJ2-4, with D perhaps matching TRBD1 (6 bases). Germline values: CDR1 MNHNY, CDR2 SVGAGI (reference sequence). This CDR3 is 14 amino acids long. Trimming pared 8 bases from V and 4 bases from J, leaving 15 bases between. CDR3 nucleotides: TGTGCCAGCGGACAGCATGAAAATAAAAACATTCAGTACTTC. Encoded protein: CASGQHENKNIQYF.

This chain uses TRBV4-1 with TRBJ1-1; no clear D gene. Trimming stripped 4 bases from V and 3 bases from J, with 18 bases between. The length of the CDR3 is 16 residues. Per germline, CDR1 MGHRA and CDR2 YSYEKL. CDR3 nucleotide sequence: TGCGCCAGCAGCCCTAATCGACTCGACCTGCACACTGAAGCTTTCTTT. This encodes CASSPNRLDLHTEAFF.

This chain uses TRBV6-6 with TRBJ1-5; 7 bases are a match to TRBD1. This CDR3 is 13 amino acids long. V gave up 7 bases and J gave up 9 bases; unmatched junction bases: 9. Looked up from germline, CDR1 is MNHNY and CDR2 is SVGAGI (reference sequence). The CDR3 DNA sequence: TGTGCCAGCATTAAACAGGGGAGAGGGCCCCAGCATTTT. This encodes CASIKQGRGPQHF.

The V and J genes are TRBV5-6 and TRBJ1-3; 11 bases line up with TRBD1. Looked up from germline, CDR1 is SGHDT and CDR2 is YYEEEE. This CDR3 is 16 amino acids long. Trimming took 2 bases from V and 2 from J; bases not matched to a gene: 3. The CDR3 here is CASSLGTGGTGNTIYF. DNA of the CDR3: TGTGCCAGCAGCTTAGGGACAGGGGGTACTGGAAACACCATATATTTT.

V usage is TRBV28 and J usage is TRBJ2-1; 9 bases are a match to TRBD2. There are 16 residues in the CDR3. The V and J ends lost 4 bases and 5 bases, in that order; junction bases with no gene match: 9. Germline CDR1 is MDHEN and CDR2 is SYDVKM. The CDR3 spells CASSSPSAGGHNEQFF. As DNA, the CDR3 is TGTGCCAGCAGTTCCCCCTCAGCGGGAGGCCACAATGAGCAGTTCTTC.